This is a list of T cell receptor beta chains from one sample in a study of blood T cell dynamics during melanoma immunotherapy. The repertoire was sequenced with immunoSEQ multiplex PCR; TCRdb's copy has only in-frame clones and lacks some. The sample lists about 6,000 clones; 80% were seen once. The sequences come from blood, collected from a patient treated with checkpoint blockade. These receptors were collected from a human donor with melanoma. Both conserved end residues are part of each CDR3. The D gene is left open where the match is weak. Rows may omit the clone size; those that give it use once, few, many or a size class.

j_call v_call clone_size d_call cdr3_nt cdr3_aa
TRBJ2-2 TRBV5-5 once TRBD1 TGTGCCAGCAGCCGAAGGACAGGGACCACCACGAACACCGGGGAGCTGTTTTTT CASSRRTGTTTNTGELFF
TRBJ1-2 TRBV5-1 once . TGCGCCAGCAGCTCTACAGATCCGAACTATGGCTACACCTTC CASSSTDPNYGYTF
TRBJ2-1 TRBV11-2 . . TGTGCCAGCAGCTCTCCAGGGATGGGGCAGTTCTTC CASSSPGMGQFF
TRBJ1-2 TRBV6-6 . . TGTGCCAGCACTCCGGGGGTAGGCTATGGCTACACCTTC CASTPGVGYGYTF
TRBJ1-1 TRBV30 . . TGTGCCTGGTACAGGGATCTTAACACTGAAGCTTTCTTT CAWYRDLNTEAFF
TRBJ2-7 TRBV7-5 . . TGTGCCAGCAGCCACAAGGTTAACGAGTACGAGCAGTACTTC CASSHKVNEYEQYF
TRBJ1-1 TRBV5-5 . . TGTGCCAGCAGCTTGTTTGCCGGGGGGAGACTCATGAACACTGAAGCTTTCTTT CASSLFAGGRLMNTEAFF
TRBJ1-5 TRBV19 . . TGTGCCAGTAGCATGGACTCTGGGTGGAATCAGCCCCAGCATTTT CASSMDSGWNQPQHF
TRBJ1-5 TRBV27 . . TGTGCCAGCAGCACGGGGTTTAGCAATCAGCCCCAGCATTTT CASSTGFSNQPQHF
TRBJ1-5 TRBV9 once . TGTGCCAGCAGCGTAGACCCGAGTAATCAGCCCCAGCATTTT CASSVDPSNQPQHF
TRBJ2-2 TRBV10-3 . TRBD2 TGTGCCATCAGTGAGTCACCGGGACTAGCGCTTAACACCGGGGAGCTGTTTTTT CAISESPGLALNTGELFF
TRBJ1-2 TRBV6-7 . TRBD1 TGTGCCAGCAGTCCCTGGACAGGGGATGGCTACACCTTC CASSPWTGDGYTF
TRBJ1-2 TRBV7-9 once . TGTGCCAGCAGCTTTGCACTCGGGGTAAACTATGGCTACACCTTC CASSFALGVNYGYTF
TRBJ1-1 TRBV19 few . TGTGCCAGTATATGGCTGGGGGGGGAGAACACTGAAGCTTTCTTT CASIWLGGENTEAFF
TRBJ1-1 TRBV5-1 large . TGCGCCAGTGGGGACGACACTGAAGCTTTCTTT CASGDDTEAFF
TRBJ1-5 TRBV2 . TRBD1 TGTGCCAGCAGCAAGACAGGGGGCGCAGATAGCAATCAGCCCCAGCATTTT CASSKTGGADSNQPQHF
TRBJ1-1 TRBV10-3 . . TGTGCCATCAGTGCCGTCGGGACGGGAGCTTTCTTT CAISAVGTGAFF
TRBJ2-5 TRBV25-1 . . TGTGCCAGCAGCGAAGACCGACCGCCACAAGAGACCCAGTACTTC CASSEDRPPQETQYF
TRBJ1-2 TRBV7-9 . TRBD1 TGTGCCAGTAGTCCGGACAGGGCCCACTATGGCTACACCTTC CASSPDRAHYGYTF
TRBJ1-2 TRBV27 . . TGTGCCAGCAGTTTAGAAGGCGGCTATGGCTACACCTTC CASSLEGGYGYTF
TRBJ1-2 TRBV29-1 . TRBD1 TGCAGCGTTACAAACAGGGGAGTGAAGAAGAATGGCTACACCTTC CSVTNRGVKKNGYTF
TRBJ1-1 TRBV28 . . TGTGCCAGCAGTACGCCGGGACTCCTTAACGCTGAAGCTTTCTTT CASSTPGLLNAEAFF
TRBJ2-7 TRBV7-9 . . TGTGCCAGCAGCTTAGTGACTATCTCCTACGAGCAGTACTTC CASSLVTISYEQYF
TRBJ1-1 TRBV6-5 few TRBD1 TGTGCCAGCAGTTATACGGACAGGGGGGACACTGAAGCTTTCTTT CASSYTDRGDTEAFF
TRBJ2-1 TRBV6-1 . TRBD1 TGTGCCAGCAGACAAGACAGGGTTCCGATCAATGAGCAGTTCTTC CASRQDRVPINEQFF
TRBJ2-1 TRBV5-1 . . TGCGCCAGCAGCTTGAATCCTGGAGGGGTCTATGAGCAGTTCTTC CASSLNPGGVYEQFF
TRBJ2-1 TRBV5-8 few . TGTGCCAGCAGCCCGCCAGGGACAAAAACCTACAATGAGCAGTTCTTC CASSPPGTKTYNEQFF
TRBJ2-5 TRBV18 once . TGTGCCAGCTCTCCTCCAGGGCAAGAGACCCAGTACTTC CASSPPGQETQYF
TRBJ2-7 TRBV2 . . TGTGCCAGCAGTGAAGGGCACCCTAAGGAGCAGTACTTC CASSEGHPKEQYF
TRBJ1-5 TRBV2 . . TGCGCCAGCAGCCGAAACAGCTACAATCAGCCCCAGCATTTT CASSRNSYNQPQHF
TRBJ1-5 TRBV6-1 . TRBD1 TGTGCCAGCAGAGAGACAGGGGATAGCAATCAGCCCCAGCATTTT CASRETGDSNQPQHF
TRBJ2-7 TRBV7-2 . TRBD2 TGTGCCAGCAGCTTAAGGTCGTGGACTAGCGCCTACGAGCAGTACTTC CASSLRSWTSAYEQYF
TRBJ2-5 TRBV6-6 . . TGTGCCAGCAGTTCGACTCGTGGGGGGAGAGAGACCCAGTACTTC CASSSTRGGRETQYF
TRBJ2-1 TRBV7-7 . . TGTGCCAGCAGCCCACCTCCCAATGAGCAGTTCTTC CASSPPPNEQFF
TRBJ2-2 TRBV18 . TRBD1 TGTGCCAGCTCACCACAACGTATTCAGGGGGAGACCGGGGAGCTGTTTTTT CASSPQRIQGETGELFF
TRBJ2-2 TRBV12-5 . TRBD1 TGTGCTAGTGGTTTGGACAGGGGCGCGGGGAACACCGGGGAGCTGTTTTTT CASGLDRGAGNTGELFF
TRBJ2-5 TRBV19 . TRBD2 TGTGCCAGTAGTATGGCTGCTAGCGGAGGCGGAGAGACCCAGTACTTC CASSMAASGGGETQYF
TRBJ2-6 TRBV30 . . TGTGCCTGGAGTGTACTGAGGGATAACTCTGGGGCCAACGTCCTGACTTTC CAWSVLRDNSGANVLTF
TRBJ2-1 TRBV15 . TRBD1 TGTGCCACCAGCAACCGACAGGGGGCCTATGAGCAGTTCTTC CATSNRQGAYEQFF
TRBJ1-1 TRBV15 . . TGTGCCACCAGCGGACCGTCGAACACTGAAGCTTTCTTT CATSGPSNTEAFF
TRBJ2-1 TRBV9 . . TGTGCCAGCAGCGTAGGGGATGGCCCCTCCTACAATGAGCAGTTCTTC CASSVGDGPSYNEQFF
TRBJ2-3 TRBV30 . TRBD2 TGTGCCTGTTCGGGACTAGCACCTATCGGAAGGTTCACAGATACGCAGTATTTT CACSGLAPIGRFTDTQYF
TRBJ1-1 TRBV10-3 . . TGTGCCATCAGTGAGGTGAAGGGGTACACGACTGAAGCTTTCTTT CAISEVKGYTTEAFF
TRBJ2-7 TRBV6-6 . TRBD2 TGTGCCAGCAGAAAAGCGGGAACCTACGAGCAGTACTTC CASRKAGTYEQYF
TRBJ2-7 TRBV11-2 . . TGTGCCAGCAGCTTCTCCTCGTTCCAACCCTACGAGCAGTACTTC CASSFSSFQPYEQYF
TRBJ1-5 TRBV14 . . TGTGCCAGCAGCCTTATGGGGGGCCAGCCCCAGCATTTT CASSLMGGQPQHF
TRBJ1-5 TRBV2 . TRBD1 TGTGACATCAGCAAGACAGGGGGCCTGAGAGTAAGCAATCAGCCCCAGCATTTT CDISKTGGLRVSNQPQHF
TRBJ1-4 TRBV2 . . TGTGCCAGCAGTGACAGGGCGGCTAATGAAAAACTGTTTTTT CASSDRAANEKLFF
TRBJ1-5 TRBV4-1 . . TGCGCCAGCAGCCAAATTCAGGGGAGGGCTCAGCCCCAGCATTTT CASSQIQGRAQPQHF
TRBJ2-7 TRBV2 . TRBD1 TGTGCCAGCAGTGCTTTGACAGGGGCCTTTCCCTTC CASSALTGAFPF